Reported below is one T cell receptor beta chain. One end of the junction is discordant with germline, which a read error may explain. The sample originates from a study of shared clonotypes between healthy human individuals. The naive CD8 subset, CD45RO-negative cells positively selected for CCR7, excluded terminally differentiated effector memory CD45RA+ cells. Method: immunoSEQ multiplex PCR; TCRdb's copy keeps in-frame clones and lacks some. The sample carries approximately 2,200,000 clones, roughly 91% recorded once. Germline-derived CDR1 and CDR2 are MNHNS and SASEGT. The CDR3 sequence is 15 residues long.

The sample consisted of naive CD8+ T cells from PBMCs. The chain is built from TRBV6-1 and TRBJ1-4; the match to TRBD1 covers 7 bases. The receptor's source is a man between 18 and 35 years old in good health. Some clones in this sample may be carry-over from other donors' samples. CDR3: CAGSDLGTVFEKLFF. DNA of the CDR3: TGTGCCGGCAGTGACCTCGGGACAGTTTTTGAAAAACTGTTTTTT.